The 6 T cell receptor beta chains in this list originate from one sample, sequenced in a study of response to subunit inactivated influenza vaccine. Each CDR3 protein gets one entry after TCRdb re-called the RT-PCR reads with MiXCR. The repertoire includes 600,000 to 850,000 distinct CDR3 sequences, 11% to 15% of them detected once, and approximately 7.6% sits in the top ten. The sample was PBMCs from blood, taken 14 to 15 days before vaccination. These receptors all come from a man between 50 and 59 years old who received an inactivated influenza vaccine.

V and J are TRBV28 and TRBJ2-7; a weak D match, TRBD2 (6 bases). Germline V gene data show CDR1 as MDHEN and CDR2 as SYDVKM. V was clipped by 5 bases and J by 2 bases, with 13 bases between them. The CDR3 covers 14 residues. This chain's CDR3 is CASSRPSSAYEQYF. CDR3 nucleotide sequence: TGTGCCAGCAGTCGACCGTCTAGCGCCTACGAGCAGTACTTC.

The rearrangement uses TRBV7-2 and TRBJ2-5, with 8 bases that match TRBD1. This CDR3 spans 16 amino acids. The germline gives CDR1 SGHTA, CDR2 FQGNSA. J gave up 4 bases and V 5 bases, and 12 bases lay outside the gene matches. The CDR3 DNA reads TGTGCCAGCAGCCGGACAGGGATTTTTTTAGGAGAGACCCAGTACTTC. Amino acid sequence: CASSRTGIFLGETQYF.

Many counts were recorded for this clonotype. The rearrangement joins TRBV4-1 to TRBJ2-1; a weak D match, TRBD2 (5 bases). The V and J ends lost 4 bases and 5 bases respectively, with 15 bases between them. The CDR3 is made up of 15 amino acids. CDR1 and CDR2 from the germline V gene are MGHRA and YSYEKL. The CDR3, as DNA: TGCGCCAGCAGCCGCAGCGGCAGCCAGAACAATGAGCAGTTCTTC. This encodes CASSRSGSQNNEQFF.

At least ten counts were recorded for this clonotype. The chain recombines TRBV3-1 with TRBJ1-1; 11 bases agree with TRBD1. This CDR3 has 14 amino acids. The trim removed 4 bases at V and 11 bases at J, leaving 9 bases unmatched. In germline, CDR1 is LGHDT, CDR2 YNNKEL (reference sequence). Written as DNA, the CDR3 is TGTGCCAGCAGCCTCGGACAGGGGGCGTTAGGGGCTTTCTTT. It yields the protein CASSLGQGALGAFF.

The sample holds a few counts of this clonotype. The rearrangement joins TRBV4-2 to TRBJ2-2, with a weak D call TRBD2 (5 bases). The CDR3 totals 17 residues. Germline V gene data show CDR1 as LGHNA and CDR2 as YNFKEQ. Trimming stripped 6 bases from V and 7 bases from J, with 24 bases between. CDR3 loop: CASRLGLGSNRDGELFF. Written as DNA, the CDR3 is TGTGCCAGCAGGCTAGGACTGGGGAGTAATCGGGACGGGGAGCTGTTTTTT.

V gene TRBV10-3 combines with J gene TRBJ2-5; maybe TRBD1 (5 bases). CDR3 length: 13 amino acids. Germline CDR1 is ENHRY and CDR2 is SYGVKD. The V end was cut by 5 bases, the J end by 5 bases, with 12 bases between. CDR3 amino acids: CAISLSGSETQYF. DNA for the CDR3: TGTGCCATCAGTTTGTCAGGGTCGGAGACCCAGTACTTC.